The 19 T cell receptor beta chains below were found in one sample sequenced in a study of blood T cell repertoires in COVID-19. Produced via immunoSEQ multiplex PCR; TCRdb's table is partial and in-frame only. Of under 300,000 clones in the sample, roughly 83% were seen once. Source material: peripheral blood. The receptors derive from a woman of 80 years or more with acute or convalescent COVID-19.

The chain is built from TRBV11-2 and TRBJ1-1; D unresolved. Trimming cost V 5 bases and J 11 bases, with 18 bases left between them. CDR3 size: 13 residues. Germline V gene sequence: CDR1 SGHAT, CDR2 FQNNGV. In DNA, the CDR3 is TGTGCCAGCAGCCGGATGAGAGGATCGTTGGCTTTCTTT. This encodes CASSRMRGSLAFF.

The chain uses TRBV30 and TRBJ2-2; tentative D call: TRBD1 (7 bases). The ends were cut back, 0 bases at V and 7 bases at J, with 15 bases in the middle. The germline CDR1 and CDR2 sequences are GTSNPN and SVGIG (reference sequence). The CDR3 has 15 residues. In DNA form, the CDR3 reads TGTGCCTGGAGTGTATGGGCAGGGGGAGGCGGGGAGCTGTTTTTT. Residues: CAWSVWAGGGGELFF. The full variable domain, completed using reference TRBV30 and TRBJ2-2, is SQTIHQWPATLVQPVGSPLSLECTVEGTSNPNLYWYRQAAGRGLQLLFYSVGIGQISSEVPQNLSASRPQDRQFILSSKKLLLSDSGFYLCAWSVWAGGGGELFFGEGSRLTVL.

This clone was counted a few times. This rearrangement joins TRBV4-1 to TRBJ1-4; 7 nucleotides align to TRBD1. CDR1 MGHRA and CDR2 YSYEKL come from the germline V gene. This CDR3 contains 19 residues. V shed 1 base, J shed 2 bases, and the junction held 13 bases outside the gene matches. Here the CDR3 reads CASSQVRSGSGQTNEKLFF. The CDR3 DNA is TGCGCCAGCAGCCAAGTTCGGTCGGGCTCGGGACAGACTAATGAAAAACTGTTTTTT.

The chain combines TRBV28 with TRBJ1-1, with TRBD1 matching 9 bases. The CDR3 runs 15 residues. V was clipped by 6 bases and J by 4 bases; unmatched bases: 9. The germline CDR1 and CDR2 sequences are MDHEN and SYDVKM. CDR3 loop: CASSPEGQGGTEAFF. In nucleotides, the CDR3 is TGTGCCAGCAGCCCCGAGGGACAGGGTGGCACTGAAGCTTTCTTT.

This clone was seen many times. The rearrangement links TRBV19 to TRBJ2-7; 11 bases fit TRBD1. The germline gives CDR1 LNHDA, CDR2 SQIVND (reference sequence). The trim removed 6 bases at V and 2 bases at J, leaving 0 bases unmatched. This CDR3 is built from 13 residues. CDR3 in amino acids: CASRGQGAYEQYF. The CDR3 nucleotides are TGTGCCAGTAGGGGACAGGGGGCCTACGAGCAGTACTTC. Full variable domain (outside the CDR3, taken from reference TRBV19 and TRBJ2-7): DGGITQSPKYLFRKEGQNVTLSCEQNLNHDAMYWYRQDPGQGLRLIYYSQIVNDFQKGDIAEGYSVSREKKESFPLTVTSAQKNPTAFYLCASRGQGAYEQYFGPGTRLTVT.

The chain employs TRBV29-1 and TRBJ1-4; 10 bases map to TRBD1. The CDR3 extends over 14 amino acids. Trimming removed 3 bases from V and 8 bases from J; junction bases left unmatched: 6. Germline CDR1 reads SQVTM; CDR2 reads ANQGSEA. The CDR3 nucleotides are TGCAGCGTTGATCCCGGGACAGGGGTCGAAAAACTGTTTTTT. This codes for CSVDPGTGVEKLFF.

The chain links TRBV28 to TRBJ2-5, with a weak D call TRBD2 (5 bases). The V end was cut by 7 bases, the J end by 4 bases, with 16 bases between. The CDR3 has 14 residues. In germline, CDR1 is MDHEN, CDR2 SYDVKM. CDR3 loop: CASTTTGGVETQYF. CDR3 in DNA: TGTGCCAGCACCACGACCGGAGGCGTAGAGACCCAGTACTTC.

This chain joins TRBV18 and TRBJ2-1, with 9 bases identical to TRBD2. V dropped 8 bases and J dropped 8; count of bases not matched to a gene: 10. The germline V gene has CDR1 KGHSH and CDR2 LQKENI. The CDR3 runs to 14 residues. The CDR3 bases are TGTGCCAGCCACCTAAGGCGGGGGGGCGATGAGCAGTTCTTC. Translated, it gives CASHLRRGGDEQFF.

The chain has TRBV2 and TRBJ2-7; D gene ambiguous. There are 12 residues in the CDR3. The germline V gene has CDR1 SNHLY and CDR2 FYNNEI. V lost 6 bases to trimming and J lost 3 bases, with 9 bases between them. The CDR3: CASRPDNYEQYF. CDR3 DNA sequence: TGTGCCAGCAGGCCAGACAACTACGAGCAGTACTTC.

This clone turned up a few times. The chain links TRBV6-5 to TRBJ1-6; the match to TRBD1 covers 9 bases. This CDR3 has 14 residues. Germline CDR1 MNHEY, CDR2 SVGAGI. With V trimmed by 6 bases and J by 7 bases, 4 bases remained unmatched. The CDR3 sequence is CASSWDRANSPLHF. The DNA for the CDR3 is TGTGCCAGCAGCTGGGACAGGGCAAATTCACCCCTCCACTTT.

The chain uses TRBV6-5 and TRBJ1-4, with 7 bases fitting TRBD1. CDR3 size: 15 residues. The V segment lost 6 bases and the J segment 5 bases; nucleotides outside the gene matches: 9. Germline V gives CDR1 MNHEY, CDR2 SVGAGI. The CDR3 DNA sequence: TGTGCCAGCAGAAGCCGGCAGGGGGTAAATGAAAAACTGTTTTTT. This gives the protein CASRSRQGVNEKLFF.

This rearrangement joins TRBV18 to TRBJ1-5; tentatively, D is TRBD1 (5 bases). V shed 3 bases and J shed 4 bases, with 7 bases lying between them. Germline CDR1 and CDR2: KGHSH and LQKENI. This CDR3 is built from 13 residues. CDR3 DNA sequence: TGTGCCAGCTCACCCAAGGGGAATCAGCCCCAGCATTTT. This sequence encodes CASSPKGNQPQHF.

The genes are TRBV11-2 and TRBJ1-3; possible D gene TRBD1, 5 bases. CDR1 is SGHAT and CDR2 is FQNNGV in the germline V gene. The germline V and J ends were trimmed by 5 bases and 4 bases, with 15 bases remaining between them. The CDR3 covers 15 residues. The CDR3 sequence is CASSPGLPAGNTIYF. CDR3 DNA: TGTGCCAGCAGCCCGGGACTCCCCGCCGGAAACACCATATATTTT.

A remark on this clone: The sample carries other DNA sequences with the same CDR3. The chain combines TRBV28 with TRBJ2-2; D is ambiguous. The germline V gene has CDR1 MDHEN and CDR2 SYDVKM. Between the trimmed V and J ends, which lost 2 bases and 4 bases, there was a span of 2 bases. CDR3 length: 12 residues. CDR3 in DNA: TGTGCCAGCAGTTTACTCACCGGGGAGCTGTTTTTT. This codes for CASSLLTGELFF.

The CDR3 is CASSRQESGELFF. In DNA, the CDR3 is TGTGCCAGCAGCCGACAGGAATCCGGGGAGCTGTTTTTT. V gene TRBV5-4 combines with J gene TRBJ2-2; D possibly corresponds to TRBD1 (6 bases). The CDR3 has 13 amino acids. Germline V gives CDR1 SGHNT, CDR2 YYREEE (reference sequence). V shed 4 bases and J shed 6 bases, with 10 bases lying between them.

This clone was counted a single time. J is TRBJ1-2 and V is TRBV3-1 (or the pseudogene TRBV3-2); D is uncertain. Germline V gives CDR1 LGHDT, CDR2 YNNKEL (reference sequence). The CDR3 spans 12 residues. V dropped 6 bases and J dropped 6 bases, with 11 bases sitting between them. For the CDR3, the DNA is TGTGCCAGCAGACTCGGACTAGATGGCTACACCTTC. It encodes CASRLGLDGYTF.

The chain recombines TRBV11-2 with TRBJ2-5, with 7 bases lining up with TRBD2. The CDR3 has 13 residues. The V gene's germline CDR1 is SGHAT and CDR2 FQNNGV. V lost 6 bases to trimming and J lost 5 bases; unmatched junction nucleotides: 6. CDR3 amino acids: CASSFGRLETQYF. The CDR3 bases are TGTGCCAGCAGTTTCGGGAGGTTGGAGACCCAGTACTTC.

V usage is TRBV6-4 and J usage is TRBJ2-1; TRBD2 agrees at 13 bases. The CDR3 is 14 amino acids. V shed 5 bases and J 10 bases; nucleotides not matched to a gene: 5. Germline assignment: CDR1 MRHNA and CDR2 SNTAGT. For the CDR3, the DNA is TGTGCCAGCAGTACTAGCGGGGGGGCAGGGGAGCAGTTCTTC. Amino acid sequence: CASSTSGGAGEQFF.

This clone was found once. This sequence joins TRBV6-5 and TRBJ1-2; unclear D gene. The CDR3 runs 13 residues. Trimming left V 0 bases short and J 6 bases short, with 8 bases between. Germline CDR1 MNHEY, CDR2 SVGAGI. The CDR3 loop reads CASSYSGGDGYTF. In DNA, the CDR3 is TGTGCCAGCAGTTACTCAGGAGGCGATGGCTACACCTTC.